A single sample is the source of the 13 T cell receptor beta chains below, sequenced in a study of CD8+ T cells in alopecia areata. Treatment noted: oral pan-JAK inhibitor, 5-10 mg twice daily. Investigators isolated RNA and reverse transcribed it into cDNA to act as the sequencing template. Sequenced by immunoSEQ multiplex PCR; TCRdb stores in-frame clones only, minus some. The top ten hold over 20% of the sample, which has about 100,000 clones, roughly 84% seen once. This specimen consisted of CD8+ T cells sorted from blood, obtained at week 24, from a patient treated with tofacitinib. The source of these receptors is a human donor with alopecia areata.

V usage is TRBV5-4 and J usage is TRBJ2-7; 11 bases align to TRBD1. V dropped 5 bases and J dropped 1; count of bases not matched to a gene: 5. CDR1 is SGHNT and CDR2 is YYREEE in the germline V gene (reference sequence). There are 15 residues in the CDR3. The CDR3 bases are TGTGCCAGCAGTCCCGGGACAGGGGGTTCCTACGAGCAGTACTTC. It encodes CASSPGTGGSYEQYF.

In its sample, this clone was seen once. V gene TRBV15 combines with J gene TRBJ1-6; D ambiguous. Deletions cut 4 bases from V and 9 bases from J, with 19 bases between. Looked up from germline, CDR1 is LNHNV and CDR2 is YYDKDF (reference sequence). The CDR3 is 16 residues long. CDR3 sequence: CATSTRQEGLFSPLHF. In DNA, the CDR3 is TGTGCCACCAGCACAAGACAAGAAGGGTTATTTTCACCCCTCCACTTT.

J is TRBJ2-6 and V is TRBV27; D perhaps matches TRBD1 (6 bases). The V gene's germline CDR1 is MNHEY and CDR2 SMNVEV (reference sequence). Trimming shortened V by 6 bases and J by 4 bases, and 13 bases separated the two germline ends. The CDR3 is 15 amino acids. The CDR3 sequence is CASSTGTTGANVLTF. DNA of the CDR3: TGTGCCAGCAGCACCGGGACAACAGGGGCCAACGTCCTGACTTTC.

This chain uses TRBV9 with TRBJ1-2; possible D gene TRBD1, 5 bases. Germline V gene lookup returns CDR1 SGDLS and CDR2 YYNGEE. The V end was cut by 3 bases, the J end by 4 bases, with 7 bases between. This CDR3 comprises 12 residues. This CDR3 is CASSGGIYGYTF. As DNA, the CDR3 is TGTGCCAGCAGCGGGGGGATCTATGGCTACACCTTC.

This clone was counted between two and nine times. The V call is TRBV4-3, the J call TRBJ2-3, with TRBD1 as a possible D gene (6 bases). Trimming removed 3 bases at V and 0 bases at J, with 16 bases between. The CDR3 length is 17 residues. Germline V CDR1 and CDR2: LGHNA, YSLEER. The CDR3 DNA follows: TGCGCCAGCAGCCAGGACCAGGGGCCGGCTAGCACAGATACGCAGTATTTT. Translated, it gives CASSQDQGPASTDTQYF.

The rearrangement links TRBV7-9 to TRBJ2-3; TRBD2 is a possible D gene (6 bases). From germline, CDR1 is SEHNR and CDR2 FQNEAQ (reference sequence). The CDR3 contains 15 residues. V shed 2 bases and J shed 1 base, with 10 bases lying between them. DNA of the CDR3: TGTGCCAGCAGCTTATGGCGGGGCGGCACAGATACGCAGTATTTT. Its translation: CASSLWRGGTDTQYF.

DNA for the CDR3: TGCAGCGTTGAACTTCTTGAAGCTTTCTTT. This encodes CSVELLEAFF. The chain is built from TRBV29-1 and TRBJ1-1; no firm D call. CDR3 length: 10 amino acids. Germline CDR1 reads SQVTM; CDR2 reads ANQGSEA. Trimming stripped 2 bases from V and 7 bases from J, with 5 bases between.

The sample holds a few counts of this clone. The chain's CDR3 is CASSLSHTGELFF. As DNA, the CDR3 is TGTGCCAGCAGCTTATCGCACACCGGGGAGCTGTTTTTT. The rearrangement joins TRBV7-2 to TRBJ2-2; D not certain. The CDR3 is 13 amino acids. CDR1 is SGHTA, CDR2 FQGNSA, per germline. Trimming stripped 2 bases from V and 3 bases from J, with 4 bases between.

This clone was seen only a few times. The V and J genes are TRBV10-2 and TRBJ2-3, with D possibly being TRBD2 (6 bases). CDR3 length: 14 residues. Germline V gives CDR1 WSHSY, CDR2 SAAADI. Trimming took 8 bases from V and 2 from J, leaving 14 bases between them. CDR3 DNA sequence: TGCGCCAGCTCGGGAGTCGGCAACACAGATACGCAGTATTTT. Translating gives CASSGVGNTDTQYF.

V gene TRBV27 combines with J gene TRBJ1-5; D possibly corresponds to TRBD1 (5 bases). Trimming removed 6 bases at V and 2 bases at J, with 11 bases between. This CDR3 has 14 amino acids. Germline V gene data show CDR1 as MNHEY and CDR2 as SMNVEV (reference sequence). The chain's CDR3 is CASRVGGGNQPQHF. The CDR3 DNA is TGTGCCAGCAGAGTTGGAGGGGGCAATCAGCCCCAGCATTTT.

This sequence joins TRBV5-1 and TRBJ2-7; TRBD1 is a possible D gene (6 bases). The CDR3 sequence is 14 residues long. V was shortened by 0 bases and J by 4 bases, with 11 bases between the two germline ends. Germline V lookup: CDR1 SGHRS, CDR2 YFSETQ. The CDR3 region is CASSLGEGGYEQYF. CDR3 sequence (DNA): TGCGCCAGCAGCTTGGGTGAAGGGGGATACGAGCAGTACTTC.

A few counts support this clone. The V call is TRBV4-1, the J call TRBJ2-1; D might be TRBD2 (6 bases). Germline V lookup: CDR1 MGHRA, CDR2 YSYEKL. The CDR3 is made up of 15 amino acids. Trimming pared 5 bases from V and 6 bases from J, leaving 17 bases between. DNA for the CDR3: TGCGCCAGCAGCGGAGGAGGACTATCTCGCAATGAGCAGTTCTTC. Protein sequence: CASSGGGLSRNEQFF.

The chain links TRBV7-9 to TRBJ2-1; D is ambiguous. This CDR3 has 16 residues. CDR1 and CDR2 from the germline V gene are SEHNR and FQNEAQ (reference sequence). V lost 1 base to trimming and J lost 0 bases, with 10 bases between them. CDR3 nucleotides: TGTGCCAGCAGCTTAGGTAAACGGTTCTCCTACAATGAGCAGTTCTTC. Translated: CASSLGKRFSYNEQFF.